This T cell receptor (beta chain) was identified during a study of blood T cell repertoires in COVID-19. Only in-frame clones appear in the TCRdb table, and some are missing; sequencing was by immunoSEQ multiplex PCR. This sample has about 200,000 clones, with 80% to 90% found just once. Cohort assignment relied on participant-reported clinical history. Trimming removed 1 base at V and 8 bases at J, with 3 bases between. Germline V CDR1 and CDR2: LGHNT, FRNRAP. The CDR3 consists of 11 residues. The TCR sequence derives from a woman in her 40s with acute COVID-19. The sample consisted of PBMCs or T cells enriched from blood (not recorded which). This chain joins TRBV12-5 and TRBJ1-3; no clear D. In DNA, the CDR3 is TGTGCTAGTGGTTTGGGAGACACCATATATTTT. Its protein is CASGLGDTIYF.